The next 21 T cell receptor beta chains were all read from a single sample in a study of identical twins. TCRdb re-derived calls from the 5' RACE reads in MiXCR, one entry per CDR3 protein. Found here are about 100,000 distinct CDR3 sequences, 5.9% of them singletons; the top ten hold approximately 12%. What was sequenced was memory T cells sorted from blood. The receptors were gathered from a woman aged 45 to 65 in good health.

This clonotype was picked up a small number of times. The chain carries TRBV24-1 and TRBJ2-1; 7 bases are shared with TRBD2. Germline loops: CDR1 KGHDR, CDR2 SFDVKD. There are 16 residues in the CDR3. The trim removed 10 bases at V and 6 bases at J, leaving 17 bases unmatched. The CDR3 nucleotides read TGTGCCACTTACCCAGGAGAGGCCTGGGGGGGCAATGAGCAGTTCTTC. It codes for CATYPGEAWGGNEQFF.

There are many counts of this clonotype. The genes are TRBV11-3 and TRBJ2-4; D gene uncertain. The CDR3 is 17 residues long. Looked up from germline, CDR1 is SGHNT and CDR2 is YENEEA. Trimming removed 5 bases at V and 0 bases at J, with 17 bases between. The DNA of the CDR3 is TGTGCCAGCAGCATCCTCGGCAACAAGCTAGCCAAAAACATTCAGTACTTC. Translating it yields CASSILGNKLAKNIQYF.

This clonotype was recorded many times. This sequence joins TRBV29-1 and TRBJ2-5; D is uncertain. Trimming left V 6 bases short and J 4 bases short, with 12 bases between. Germline CDR1 is SQVTM and CDR2 is ANQGSEA. The CDR3 length is 12 residues. In nucleotides, the CDR3 is TGCAGCGTCTCGTTAGAAGGAGAGACCCAGTACTTC. This sequence encodes CSVSLEGETQYF.

This clonotype came up many times. The chain couples TRBV12-3 or TRBV12-4 to TRBJ2-7, with 9 bases that match TRBD2. The CDR3 has 12 residues. V gave up 8 bases and J gave up 4 bases; unmatched junction bases: 3. The CDR3 here is CASGSGRYEQYV. DNA for the CDR3: TGTGCCAGCGGTAGCGGGAGATACGAGCAGTACGTC.

The V gene is TRBV2, the J gene TRBJ2-1; a weak D match, TRBD2 (5 bases). V gave up 4 bases and J gave up 3 bases, with 10 bases separating them. This CDR3 is built from 14 residues. CDR1 is SNHLY and CDR2 is FYNNEI in the germline V gene. The CDR3 DNA sequence: TGTGCCAGCAGTGGCCAGCGGAACTACAATGAGCAGTTCTTC. Translated: CASSGQRNYNEQFF.

There are many counts of this clonotype. The chain links TRBV28 to TRBJ1-1, with TRBD1 matching 8 bases. Germline V gives CDR1 MDHEN, CDR2 SYDVKM. This CDR3 region has 13 residues. The trim removed 6 bases at V and 5 bases at J, leaving 5 bases unmatched. The CDR3 here is CASRRQGRTEAFF. The CDR3 region has the DNA TGTGCCAGCAGGAGACAGGGGCGGACTGAAGCTTTCTTT.

This clonotype showed up just a few times. The V call is TRBV5-6, the J call TRBJ1-2, with D hard to call. The CDR3 is 14 amino acids. Per germline, CDR1 SGHDT and CDR2 YYEEEE. V was clipped by 0 bases and J by 3 bases, with 9 bases between them. The CDR3 coding sequence is TGTGCCAGCAGCTTGGTAGGACGGGACTATGGCTACACCTTC. Translating it yields CASSLVGRDYGYTF.

Only a few counts were recorded for this clonotype. The rearrangement links TRBV19 to TRBJ2-7; D is ambiguous. Germline V gives CDR1 LNHDA, CDR2 SQIVND (reference sequence). This CDR3 has 13 residues. V shed 3 bases and J shed 3 bases, with 9 bases lying between them. CDR3 amino acids: CASSISLVYEQYF. CDR3 sequence (DNA): TGTGCCAGTAGTATTAGCCTAGTCTACGAGCAGTACTTC.

The CDR3 nucleotides are TGTGCCAGTAGTGGCACTAGCGGGAGGCCCAATGAGCAGTTCTTC. This encodes CASSGTSGRPNEQFF. This rearrangement joins TRBV19 to TRBJ2-1; TRBD2 aligns across 12 bases. This CDR3 is built from 15 residues. Germline V gives CDR1 LNHDA, CDR2 SQIVND (reference sequence). V trimming: 5 bases; J trimming: 6 bases; junction bases outside the gene matches: 5.

The table lists this clonotype with a few counts. V gene TRBV9 combines with J gene TRBJ2-3, with TRBD2 matching 7 bases. In germline, CDR1 is SGDLS, CDR2 YYNGEE. V lost 2 bases to trimming and J lost 4 bases; unmatched junction nucleotides: 7. The CDR3 is 15 residues long. The CDR3 spells CASSVATGGADTQYF. The CDR3 nucleotides are TGTGCCAGCAGCGTGGCAACGGGAGGTGCAGATACGCAGTATTTT.

The genes are TRBV11-3 and TRBJ2-5; D gene uncertain. V was clipped by 1 base and J by 4 bases, with 10 bases between them. The germline CDR1 and CDR2 sequences are SGHNT and YENEEA. The CDR3 has 14 residues. CDR3 DNA: TGTGCCAGCAGCTTAGGCGATTTGGTAGAGACCCAGTACTTC. It specifies CASSLGDLVETQYF.

In this sample, this clonotype turned up many times. This chain connects TRBV12-3 or TRBV12-4 to TRBJ1-3; D is uncertain. Trimming shortened V by 4 bases and J by 0 bases, and 10 bases separated the two germline ends. The CDR3 is 15 residues long. CDR3 protein: CASSSQEYSGNTIYF. CDR3 coding DNA: TGTGCCAGCAGTTCCCAAGAATACTCTGGAAACACCATATATTTT.

The sample holds many counts of this clonotype. This chain connects TRBV7-8 to TRBJ2-6; 8 bases are shared with TRBD1. Trimming at V came to 5 bases and at J to 0 bases, leaving 9 bases not matched to a gene. The CDR3 runs to 18 residues. Germline CDR1 reads SGHVS; CDR2 reads FQNEAQ. The CDR3 loop is CASSRKGQVISGANVLTF. The CDR3 nucleotides read TGTGCCAGCAGCAGAAAGGGACAGGTGATCTCTGGGGCCAACGTCCTGACTTTC.

The chain has TRBV20-1 and TRBJ2-3; 11 nucleotides align to TRBD2. Per germline, CDR1 DFQATT and CDR2 SNEGSKA (reference sequence). The CDR3 totals 17 residues. V lost 0 bases, J lost 2 bases, and 7 bases stayed unmatched. CDR3 DNA: TGCAGTGCTAGAGATTCAAGACTAGCGGGAATCACAGATACGCAGTATTTT. As protein: CSARDSRLAGITDTQYF.

This clonotype was found many times. V is TRBV6-5 and J is TRBJ1-3; D is possibly TRBD1 (5 bases). Germline V lookup: CDR1 MNHEY, CDR2 SVGAGI. The CDR3 runs 14 residues. V dropped 3 bases and J dropped 8 bases, with 14 bases sitting between them. The CDR3 region has the DNA TGTGCCAGCAGTTATGGGGGAGTTCGAGACACCATATATTTT. It encodes CASSYGGVRDTIYF.

This clonotype was recorded many times. The chain couples TRBV5-1 to TRBJ2-1; D ambiguous. The CDR3 consists of 16 residues. V was clipped by 2 bases and J by 0 bases, with 12 bases between them. Germline loops: CDR1 SGHRS, CDR2 YFSETQ. The CDR3 loop reads CASSLQTVSSYNEQFF. The CDR3, as DNA: TGCGCCAGCAGCTTACAAACAGTGAGCTCCTACAATGAGCAGTTCTTC.

This clonotype has at least ten counts. V and J are TRBV7-8 and TRBJ2-5, with D unclear. V lost 0 bases, J lost 6 bases, and 5 bases lay in between. There are 12 residues in the CDR3. CDR1 is SGHVS and CDR2 is FQNEAQ in the germline V gene. CDR3 sequence (DNA): TGTGCCAGCAGCTTAGCGTCGAAGACCCAGTACTTC. Translated, it gives CASSLASKTQYF.

This clonotype was observed many times. The CDR3 region is CASSFLTLTDTQYF. DNA for the CDR3: TGTGCCAGCAGCTTTCTCACTCTCACAGATACGCAGTATTTT. The V gene is TRBV11-1, the J gene TRBJ2-3; D uncertain. The CDR3 is made up of 14 amino acids. Looked up from germline, CDR1 is SGHAT and CDR2 is FQDESV (reference sequence). The ends were cut back, 3 bases at V and 2 bases at J, with 9 bases in the middle.

V gene TRBV20-1 combines with J gene TRBJ2-1; TRBD2 agrees at 9 bases. V lost 0 bases to trimming and J lost 9 bases; unmatched junction nucleotides: 9. The CDR3 is made up of 15 amino acids. The V gene's germline CDR1 is DFQATT and CDR2 SNEGSKA (reference sequence). The CDR3 spells CSARDVAGGPSEQFF. CDR3 coding DNA: TGCAGTGCTAGAGATGTCGCGGGAGGGCCGAGTGAGCAGTTCTTC.

The chain employs TRBV20-1 and TRBJ2-1; 9 positions agree with TRBD2. Germline loops: CDR1 DFQATT, CDR2 SNEGSKA (reference sequence). V lost 5 bases, J lost 8 bases, and 16 bases stayed unmatched. CDR3 length equals 16 residues. CDR3 DNA sequence: TGCAGTGCTGGGGGGGCCGGGACTAGCCGACCCCATGAGCAGTTCTTC. Translated, it gives CSAGGAGTSRPHEQFF.

At least ten counts were recorded for this clonotype. This chain links TRBV7-8 with TRBJ2-5; D may be TRBD1 (6 bases). The CDR3 runs to 14 residues. V was cut by 7 bases and J by 2 bases, with 14 bases left in between. Per the germline V gene, CDR1 is SGHVS and CDR2 is FQNEAQ. The CDR3 spells CASTRTGTQETQYF. CDR3 coding DNA: TGTGCCAGCACCAGAACAGGGACGCAAGAGACCCAGTACTTC.